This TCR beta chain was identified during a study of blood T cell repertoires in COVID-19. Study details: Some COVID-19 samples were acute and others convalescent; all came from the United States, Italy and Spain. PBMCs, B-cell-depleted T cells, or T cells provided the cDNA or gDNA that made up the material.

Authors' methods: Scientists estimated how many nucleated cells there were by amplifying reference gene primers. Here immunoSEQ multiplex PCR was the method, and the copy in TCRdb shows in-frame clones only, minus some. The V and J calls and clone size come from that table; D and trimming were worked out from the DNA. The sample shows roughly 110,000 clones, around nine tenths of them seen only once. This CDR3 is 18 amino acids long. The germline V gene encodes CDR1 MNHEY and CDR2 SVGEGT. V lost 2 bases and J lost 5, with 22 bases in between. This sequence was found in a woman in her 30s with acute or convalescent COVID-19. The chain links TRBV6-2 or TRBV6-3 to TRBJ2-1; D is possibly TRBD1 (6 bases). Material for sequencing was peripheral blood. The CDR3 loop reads CASSYGSGVKVWDNEQFF. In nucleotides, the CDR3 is TGTGCCAGCAGTTACGGTTCAGGGGTTAAGGTGTGGGACAATGAGCAGTTCTTC.